One sample yielded the 7 T cell receptor beta chains listed below, sequenced in a study of T cell changes during pregnancy in multiple sclerosis. This table comes from immunoSEQ multiplex PCR, and its TCRdb copy is limited to in-frame clones, with some not included. The table has approximately 71,000 clones, around 94% seen once. Sequencing used peripheral blood, obtained in the third trimester of pregnancy. The receptors originated from a female donor with multiple sclerosis, enrolled in a pregnancy study.

In the case of this clone: Other DNA sequences from this sample encode an identical CDR3 as well. The chain employs TRBV7-9 and TRBJ2-3; the D gene is possibly TRBD2 (5 bases). Germline CDR1 reads SEHNR; CDR2 reads FQNEAQ (reference sequence). V lost 6 bases to trimming and J lost 0 bases, with 10 bases between them. This CDR3 is built from 14 residues. The CDR3 DNA follows: TGTGCCAGCAGTTGGGGAGCTAGCACAGATACGCAGTATTTT. This gives the protein CASSWGASTDTQYF.

This clone was seen only once. The gene calls are TRBV7-8 and TRBJ2-3; 7 bases are a match to TRBD2. The CDR3 contains 17 residues. The germline V gene has CDR1 SGHVS and CDR2 FQNEAQ. V dropped 3 bases and J dropped 2; count of bases not matched to a gene: 11. The CDR3 here is CASSFLHWRESTDTQYF. The CDR3 DNA reads as TGTGCCAGCAGCTTTTTACATTGGCGGGAGTCCACAGATACGCAGTATTTT.

The chain uses TRBV19 and TRBJ2-5; 8 nucleotides line up with TRBD2. Germline assignment: CDR1 LNHDA and CDR2 SQIVND (reference sequence). J gave up 4 bases and V 2 bases, and 6 bases lay outside the gene matches. There are 15 residues in the CDR3. CDR3 amino acids: CASSIISGTRETQYF. The CDR3 DNA reads as TGTGCCAGTAGTATAATTAGCGGGACGCGAGAGACCCAGTACTTC.

This clone was seen once. The chain recombines TRBV7-4 with TRBJ2-5; TRBD1 aligns across 7 bases. Per the germline V gene, CDR1 is SGHVT and CDR2 is SQSDAQ. The CDR3 extends over 17 amino acids. After removal of 5 bases from V and 1 base from J, the junction contained 13 bases not matched to a gene. In DNA, the CDR3 is TGTGCCAGCAGCACAGACAGGGTCCCCGGGACCCAAGAGACCCAGTACTTC. This encodes CASSTDRVPGTQETQYF.

V gene TRBV5-1 combines with J gene TRBJ2-7; TRBD1 aligns across 8 bases. Germline V lookup: CDR1 SGHRS, CDR2 YFSETQ. The CDR3 sequence is 14 residues long. The J segment lost 2 bases and the V segment lost 5 bases, leaving 6 bases of the junction unmatched. CDR3 protein: CASRGQVNPYEQYF. The CDR3 DNA follows: TGCGCCAGCAGGGGACAGGTAAACCCCTACGAGCAGTACTTC.

The chain combines TRBV10-3 with TRBJ2-1; D possibly corresponds to TRBD1 (5 bases). The CDR3 is made up of 13 amino acids. V was pared by 10 bases and J by 6 bases, with 16 bases between. Germline V gives CDR1 ENHRY, CDR2 SYGVKD. CDR3 region: CATRQERGNEQFF. The CDR3 DNA is TGTGCCACCCGGCAGGAAAGGGGCAATGAGCAGTTCTTC.

This rearrangement joins TRBV28 to TRBJ2-5; 8 bases align to TRBD2. V lost 5 bases and J lost 5; bases outside the gene matches: 10. The CDR3 length is 15 residues. CDR1 MDHEN and CDR2 SYDVKM come from the germline V gene. The CDR3 DNA is TGTGCCAGCAGTCCCCGGGGGGGCGGCGGGGAGACCCAGTACTTC. The encoded protein is CASSPRGGGGETQYF.